The 8 T cell receptor beta chains in this list originate from one sample, sequenced in a study of PD-L1 blockade in urothelial cancer. Sequencing used immunoSEQ multiplex PCR; TCRdb keeps in-frame clones, though not all of them. Among fewer than 50,000 clones, approximately 86% were seen once, and the ten largest hold roughly 24%. Regarding time point: peripheral blood 6 weeks after treatment start. The sequences come from PBMCs, collected around atezolizumab (anti-PD-L1) treatment. The receptor set was obtained from a man aged 55 to 70 with urothelial cancer.

This clone was seen a single time. This chain connects TRBV5-4 to TRBJ2-1; 8 bases agree with TRBD1. V was pared by 4 bases and J by 7 bases, with 13 bases of the junction left unmatched. Germline CDR1 SGHNT, CDR2 YYREEE (reference sequence). The CDR3 has 16 residues. The CDR3 here is CASSPKDRDGTNEQFF. The CDR3, as DNA: TGTGCCAGCAGCCCAAAGGACAGGGATGGAACAAATGAGCAGTTCTTC.

This clone has a handful of counts. The chain employs TRBV2 and TRBJ1-2, with TRBD1 matching over 8 bases. Germline V gene lookup returns CDR1 SNHLY and CDR2 FYNNEI. Germline trimming cut 9 bases from V and 8 bases from J; bases unmatched to any gene: 8. There are 12 residues in the CDR3. The CDR3 loop is CASVQGAGGYTF. The CDR3 DNA sequence: TGTGCCAGTGTTCAGGGGGCTGGGGGCTACACCTTC.

The V gene is TRBV7-8, the J gene TRBJ2-7; 8 bases align to TRBD2. Germline-derived CDR1 and CDR2 are SGHVS and FQNEAQ. J was trimmed by 2 bases and V by 2 bases; bases with no gene match: 5. This CDR3 region has 15 residues. Here the CDR3 DNA reads TGTGCCAGCAGCTTAAAGCAGCGGGAGACCTACGAGCAGTACTTC. Amino acids: CASSLKQRETYEQYF.

The rearrangement links TRBV14 to TRBJ1-1; possibly TRBD1 for D (6 bases). The length of the CDR3 is 14 residues. Germline V gene lookup returns CDR1 SGHDN and CDR2 FVKESK. V was pared by 0 bases and J by 5 bases, with 10 bases between. The CDR3 loop reads CASSQDRGSTEAFF. The CDR3 bases are TGTGCCAGCAGCCAAGACAGGGGTTCAACTGAAGCTTTCTTT.

This clone was found a few times. The chain combines TRBV10-1 with TRBJ2-1; D unresolved. The V end was cut by 4 bases, the J end by 5 bases, with 9 bases between. Per germline, CDR1 WNHNN and CDR2 SYGVQD (reference sequence). This CDR3 is 13 amino acids long. CDR3 residues: CASSGQRNNEQFF. The CDR3 nucleotides read TGCGCCAGCAGTGGACAACGAAACAATGAGCAGTTCTTC.

The chain joins TRBV7-8 to TRBJ2-7; D is uncertain. CDR3 length: 13 amino acids. V lost 5 bases and J lost 3, with 11 bases in between. Germline V gene lookup returns CDR1 SGHVS and CDR2 FQNEAQ. The CDR3 loop is CASSHYPDYEQYF. DNA of the CDR3: TGTGCCAGCAGCCACTATCCGGACTACGAGCAGTACTTC.

A single count supports this clone. V gene TRBV18 combines with J gene TRBJ1-5; TRBD1 matches at 7 bases. Germline V gene lookup returns CDR1 KGHSH and CDR2 LQKENI. There are 14 residues in the CDR3. The ends lost 3 bases at V and 6 bases at J; junction bases unmatched: 5. This CDR3 is CASSPDRVSQPQHF. Here the CDR3 DNA reads TGTGCCAGCTCACCCGACAGGGTTAGTCAGCCCCAGCATTTT.

The V gene is TRBV2, the J gene TRBJ1-1; D gene uncertain. The V end lost 2 bases, the J end lost 0 bases, and 4 bases lay between the germline ends. This CDR3 has 13 amino acids. Germline V gene lookup returns CDR1 SNHLY and CDR2 FYNNEI. CDR3 amino acids: CASSEYMNTEAFF. The CDR3 region has the DNA TGTGCCAGCAGTGAATACATGAACACTGAAGCTTTCTTT. Using reference TRBV2 and TRBJ1-1 for the parts outside the CDR3, the full variable domain is EPEVTQTPSHQVTQMGQEVILRCVPISNHLYFYWYRQILGQKVEFLVSFYNNEISEKSEIFDDQFSVERPDGSNFTLKIRSTKLEDSAMYFCASSEYMNTEAFFGQGTRLTVV.